This TCR beta chain is drawn from a study of T cell clonality in common variable immunodeficiency. This clone was seen many times. The read comes to an end 3 residues before the CDR3 does, leaving the germline J gene to fill in the end. From germline, CDR1 is KGHDR and CDR2 SFDVKD. The V end was cut by 3 bases, the J end by 2 bases, with 17 bases between. The CDR3 contains 17 residues. TCRdb keeps only in-frame clones here, not all; method: immunoSEQ multiplex PCR. The repertoire yields under 45,000 clones, none seen only once; the top ten contain roughly 1.4%. The receptor was derived from a person aged 18 to 75 in good health. The sample was peripheral blood mononuclear cells. The J gene is TRBJ2-3, the V gene TRBV24-1, with D possibly TRBD1 on 7 matching bases. The CDR3 spells CATSDPSQGGLTDTQYF. CDR3 DNA (partial): TGTGCCACCAGTGATCCGTCCCAGGGGGGACTCACAGATACG.